This T cell receptor beta chain was recorded in a study of PD-1 blockade in classical Hodgkin lymphoma. Looking at the study overall: The study gave patients nivolumab 3 mg/kg intravenously every 2 weeks.

Method: immunoSEQ multiplex PCR; TCRdb's copy keeps in-frame clones and lacks some. In the table there are some 58,000 clones, over 85% of which are singletons. The CDR3 has 15 amino acids. CDR1 is LNHNV and CDR2 is YYDKDF in the germline V gene (reference sequence). V lost 3 bases and J lost 6; bases outside the gene matches: 3. Notes on this clone: Its specificity is unknown.

The time point denotes: cycle 4 day 1 (C4D1), after less than 7 weeks of nivolumab. Every patient was affected by relapse after autologous stem cell transplantation, while exposure to brentuximab vedotin was not uniform. Overall study findings and caveats: By cycle point C4D1, TCR diversity had risen significantly in CD4+ cells (but not CD8+ cells). Although disease activity or prior therapy may be involved, causes of the repertoire differences remain undefined. Complete responders had baseline diversity similar to newly diagnosed patients.

Sequencing used peripheral blood mononuclear cells (PBMCs), obtained before the fourth cycle of nivolumab. The chain employs TRBV15 and TRBJ2-3; TRBD2 matches at 13 bases. This clonotype was obtained from a human donor with classical Hodgkin lymphoma. The CDR3 bases are TGTGCCACCAGCAGGACGGGACTAGCGGGGGATACGCAGTATTTT. It yields the protein CATSRTGLAGDTQYF.